These 26 T cell receptor beta chains originate from one sample sequenced in a study of blood T cell repertoires in COVID-19. This table comes from immunoSEQ multiplex PCR, and its TCRdb copy is limited to in-frame clones, with some not included. Of over 90,000 clones in the sample, around two thirds are singletons; the top ten hold 3% to 4.5%. The sequencing input was peripheral blood. Receptors were obtained from a man in his 70s with COVID-19, enrolled during active disease.

The rearrangement joins TRBV9 to TRBJ2-7; D remains unclear. Germline V gene sequence: CDR1 SGDLS, CDR2 YYNGEE. The V end lost 1 base, the J end lost 1 base, and 9 bases lay between the germline ends. The CDR3 has 14 amino acids. CDR3 in amino acids: CASSVNTPSYEQYF. For the CDR3, the DNA is TGTGCCAGCAGCGTAAATACACCTTCCTACGAGCAGTACTTC.

This chain joins TRBV2 and TRBJ2-3; TRBD2 matches at 14 bases. Germline assignment: CDR1 SNHLY and CDR2 FYNNEI. The V segment lost 5 bases and the J segment 3 bases; nucleotides outside the gene matches: 1. The CDR3 sequence is 15 residues long. CDR3 sequence: CASSRLAGGTDTQYF. The DNA of the CDR3 is TGTGCCAGCAGTCGACTAGCGGGAGGGACAGATACGCAGTATTTT.

V gene TRBV28 combines with J gene TRBJ1-4; D is unresolved. Germline V gene lookup returns CDR1 MDHEN and CDR2 SYDVKM. This CDR3 spans 16 amino acids. Trimming shortened V by 5 bases and J by 4 bases, and 17 bases separated the two germline ends. CDR3 nucleotides: TGTGCCAGCAGTGCCGTTGGATGGGCAAATAATGAAAAACTGTTTTTT. It specifies CASSAVGWANNEKLFF.

V is TRBV6-5 and J is TRBJ2-2, with no clear D. The CDR3 sequence is 12 residues long. Germline V gives CDR1 MNHEY, CDR2 SVGAGI. V lost 6 bases to trimming and J lost 7 bases, with 9 bases between them. In nucleotides, the CDR3 is TGTGCCAGCAGGCCGGTTGTCGGGGAGCTGTTTTTT. Translated: CASRPVVGELFF.

The gene calls are TRBV27 and TRBJ1-2; 11 bases match TRBD1. This CDR3 is built from 16 residues. Per germline, CDR1 MNHEY and CDR2 SMNVEV (reference sequence). With 6 bases clipped from V and 7 bases from J, the junction kept 13 bases outside the gene matches. The CDR3 bases are TGTGCCAGCAGCCGGACAGGGGGCGCTAGGTATAGTGGCTACACCTTC. This translates into CASSRTGGARYSGYTF.

The rearrangement joins TRBV9 to TRBJ2-1; D is unclear. Germline CDR1 SGDLS, CDR2 YYNGEE. Trimming pared 4 bases from V and 5 bases from J, leaving 13 bases between. This CDR3 is built from 14 residues. CDR3 region: CASSLSSGDNEQFF. The CDR3 DNA is TGTGCCAGCAGCCTATCGTCGGGTGACAATGAGCAGTTCTTC.

The chain uses TRBV27 and TRBJ1-1, with 7 bases matching TRBD1. J gave up 6 bases and V 5 bases, and 15 bases lay outside the gene matches. Germline loops: CDR1 MNHEY, CDR2 SMNVEV (reference sequence). This CDR3 is 16 amino acids long. The CDR3 region is CASSNPTGFPFPEAFF. The CDR3 bases are TGTGCCAGCAGTAACCCGACAGGGTTCCCCTTCCCTGAAGCTTTCTTT.

This clone was seen just once. The rearrangement uses TRBV3-1 (or the pseudogene TRBV3-2) and TRBJ2-1, with D tentatively TRBD2 (6 bases). V was shortened by 1 base and J by 7 bases, with 11 bases between the two germline ends. The CDR3 is 14 residues long. Germline lookup yields CDR1 LGHDT and CDR2 YNNKEL (reference sequence). DNA for the CDR3: TGTGCCAGCAGCCAAGCCGCCCGGGGGAATGAGCAGTTCTTC. This gives the protein CASSQAARGNEQFF.

The chain combines TRBV27 with TRBJ2-3; D may be TRBD1 (6 bases). V dropped 2 bases and J dropped 2 bases, with 11 bases sitting between them. There are 15 residues in the CDR3. The germline gives CDR1 MNHEY, CDR2 SMNVEV (reference sequence). CDR3 region: CASSLQGPHTDTQYF. CDR3 in DNA: TGTGCCAGCAGTTTACAGGGGCCCCACACAGATACGCAGTATTTT.

The rearrangement uses TRBV30 and TRBJ1-6, with 8 bases fitting TRBD1. In germline, CDR1 is GTSNPN, CDR2 SVGIG (reference sequence). J was trimmed by 9 bases and V by 2 bases; bases with no gene match: 3. The CDR3 consists of 13 residues. As DNA, the CDR3 is TGTGCCTGGAGTCGGCAGGGGGCTTCACCCCTCCACTTT. This gives the protein CAWSRQGASPLHF.

The rearrangement joins TRBV15 to TRBJ2-7, with 8 bases lining up with TRBD1. Germline lookup yields CDR1 LNHNV and CDR2 YYDKDF (reference sequence). V lost 5 bases, J lost 3 bases, and 6 bases stayed unmatched. This CDR3 is 14 amino acids long. The CDR3 DNA sequence: TGTGCCACCAGCCTGGACAGGGTCCTCTACGAGCAGTACTTC. It codes for CATSLDRVLYEQYF.

This clone was recorded once. This rearrangement joins TRBV21-1 to TRBJ2-5; the table's D call TRBD1 went unverified against the DNA. TRBV21-1 corresponds to a pseudogene. CDR3 length: 16 residues. The CDR3 DNA reads as TGTGCCAGCAGCAAAGAGACCAGGGCACCTGAAGAGACCCAGTACTTC. As protein: CASSKETRAPEETQYF.

The rearrangement uses TRBV5-1 and TRBJ2-1; TRBD2 matches 7 bases. V gave up 0 bases and J gave up 10 bases; unmatched junction bases: 13. Germline-derived CDR1 and CDR2 are SGHRS and YFSETQ. The CDR3 runs 16 residues. The CDR3 reads CASSLEASGPAGEQFF. CDR3 nucleotides: TGCGCCAGCAGCTTGGAGGCTAGCGGTCCAGCGGGGGAGCAGTTCTTC.

This clone is a singleton in its sample. CDR3 loop: CASSAGGNEQFF. CDR3 in DNA: TGTGCCAGCAGCGCAGGGGGCAATGAGCAGTTCTTC. The V and J genes are TRBV7-2 and TRBJ2-1; 7 positions agree with TRBD1. The length of the CDR3 is 12 residues. Germline CDR1 and CDR2: SGHTA and FQGNSA. Trimming cost V 5 bases and J 6 bases; bases outside gene matches: 1.

This chain connects TRBV7-2 to TRBJ1-1; D not certain. Between the trimmed V and J ends, which lost 5 bases and 6 bases, there was a span of 13 bases. This CDR3 has 13 residues. Germline CDR1 and CDR2: SGHTA and FQGNSA. The CDR3 spells CASSPWARSEAFF. The CDR3 DNA follows: TGTGCCAGCAGCCCATGGGCACGGTCTGAAGCTTTCTTT.

The chain employs TRBV7-9 and TRBJ1-2, with 7 bases that match TRBD1. CDR1 is SEHNR and CDR2 is FQNEAQ in the germline V gene (reference sequence). With 0 bases clipped from V and 6 bases from J, the junction kept 1 base outside the gene matches. The CDR3 runs to 13 residues. CDR3: CASSLAGGDGYTF. The CDR3 bases are TGTGCCAGCAGCTTAGCAGGGGGCGATGGCTACACCTTC.

The rearrangement links TRBV7-3 to TRBJ2-1; TRBD2 matches at 13 bases. Germline values: CDR1 SGHTA, CDR2 FQGTGA. This CDR3 contains 17 residues. Germline trimming cut 0 bases from V and 6 bases from J; bases unmatched to any gene: 5. CDR3 sequence (DNA): TGTGCCAGCAGCTTAACGCAGACTAGCGGGAGGCTCAATGAGCAGTTCTTC. Its protein product is CASSLTQTSGRLNEQFF.

J is TRBJ1-5 and V is TRBV6-6, with TRBD1 matching 9 bases. Losses at the gene ends were 7 bases for V and 3 bases for J; bases not matched to a gene: 7. The CDR3 is 15 residues long. The germline gives CDR1 MNHNY, CDR2 SVGAGI (reference sequence). CDR3 sequence (DNA): TGTGCCAGCAAGAGCCGGGACAGGGTCAATCAGCCCCAGCATTTT. Its protein is CASKSRDRVNQPQHF.

This clone came up a few times. The chain is built from TRBV2 and TRBJ2-1, with a possible D match to TRBD1 (6 bases). CDR3 length: 15 amino acids. Germline CDR1 is SNHLY and CDR2 is FYNNEI. The V end was cut by 4 bases, the J end by 0 bases, with 10 bases between. The CDR3 sequence is CASSGQAISYNEQFF. The CDR3 region has the DNA TGTGCCAGCAGTGGACAGGCCATCTCCTACAATGAGCAGTTCTTC.

The chain is built from TRBV4-3 and TRBJ2-5; 10 nucleotides align to TRBD2. The length of the CDR3 is 17 residues. The trim removed 0 bases at V and 5 bases at J, leaving 9 bases unmatched. Germline CDR1 reads LGHNA; CDR2 reads YSLEER. The CDR3 region is CASSQDYGTSDVETQYF. The DNA for the CDR3 is TGCGCCAGCAGCCAAGATTACGGGACTAGCGACGTGGAGACCCAGTACTTC.

The chain has TRBV28 and TRBJ1-2, with D perhaps matching TRBD1 (5 bases). CDR1 and CDR2 from the germline V gene are MDHEN and SYDVKM. V was cut by 5 bases and J by 8 bases, with 24 bases left in between. The CDR3 extends over 16 amino acids. CDR3 bases: TGTGCCAGCAGTCCCAGGGCTTTCCAGGGATTATACGGCTACACCTTC. Amino acid sequence: CASSPRAFQGLYGYTF.

V usage is TRBV2 and J usage is TRBJ2-1; 7 bases fit TRBD2. V lost 7 bases to trimming and J lost 12 bases; unmatched junction nucleotides: 6. Germline assignment: CDR1 SNHLY and CDR2 FYNNEI. The CDR3 has 11 residues. For the CDR3, the DNA is TGTGCCAGCACTAGGGACTATCGGCAGTTCTTC. It is translated as CASTRDYRQFF.

V and J are TRBV7-9 and TRBJ1-5; D ambiguous. In germline, CDR1 is SEHNR, CDR2 FQNEAQ (reference sequence). V was clipped by 6 bases and J by 5 bases, with 14 bases between them. The CDR3 is made up of 14 amino acids. The CDR3 protein is CASSLSNRDQPQHF. In DNA, the CDR3 is TGTGCCAGCAGTCTCTCCAACAGAGATCAGCCCCAGCATTTT.

The chain uses TRBV4-2 and TRBJ1-2; D might be TRBD1 (6 bases). V lost 3 bases and J lost 3, with 11 bases in between. The V gene's germline CDR1 is LGHNA and CDR2 YNFKEQ. CDR3 length equals 14 residues. CDR3 sequence reads: CASSQDGQYYGYTF. CDR3 bases: TGTGCCAGCAGCCAGGACGGACAGTACTATGGCTACACCTTC.

This clone was seen a few times. The rearrangement joins TRBV5-6 to TRBJ2-7; D is undetermined. Germline-derived CDR1 and CDR2 are SGHDT and YYEEEE. CDR3 length: 12 amino acids. V lost 4 bases and J 4 bases, leaving 9 bases between the germline ends. CDR3 bases: TGTGCCAGCAGCACCCCCGGGTACGAGCAGTACTTC. Amino acid sequence: CASSTPGYEQYF.

The rearrangement uses TRBV5-5 and TRBJ2-5; 8 bases map to TRBD2. This CDR3 region has 14 residues. V trimming: 2 bases; J trimming: 1 base; junction bases outside the gene matches: 1. Germline loops: CDR1 SGHKS, CDR2 YYEKEE (reference sequence). The CDR3 nucleotides read TGTGCCAGCAGCTTCACTAGCGGCCAAGAGACCCAGTACTTC. Protein sequence: CASSFTSGQETQYF.